The T cell receptor beta chain under discussion was sequenced for a study of identical twins. Through template switching, a universal primer site was introduced, and the cDNA contained unique molecular identifiers. TCRdb reprocessed the 5' RACE reads with MiXCR, giving one entry per CDR3 protein. The sample records approximately 260,000 distinct CDR3 sequences, more than 13% being singletons. The sample holds a few counts of this clonotype. Its antigen is currently unknown. Broader study findings: Twin pairs had excess sharing that was weaker in beta out-of-frame sequences. Analyses based on zero insertions could be partly confounded by invariant MAIT and iNKT cells.

Trimming took off 3 bases at V and 0 bases at J, with 12 bases between the two ends. Germline assignment: CDR1 SNHLY and CDR2 FYNNEI. The CDR3 is 16 residues long. The TCR originated in a woman aged 18 to 35 in good health. Sequenced: memory (CD45RO+) T cells sorted from blood. This chain joins TRBV2 and TRBJ1-5; TRBD1 is a possible D gene (6 bases). CDR3: CASSDEDSYSNQPQHF. In nucleotides, the CDR3 is TGTGCCAGCAGTGATGAGGACAGCTATAGCAATCAGCCCCAGCATTTT.